This T cell receptor (beta chain) is from a study of a mutant IDH1 vaccine in newly diagnosed glioma. The overall study: Averaging roughly 40 years of age, treated patients were roughly 60% male and about 38% female. Points from the study as a whole: Of all patients, around 94% showed vaccine-induced immune responses.

On this clone itself: Its antigen is as yet unknown.

Trimming removed 3 bases from V and 2 bases from J, with 23 bases in between. The CDR3 has 18 amino acids. Germline CDR1 and CDR2: SGHKS and YYEKEE (reference sequence). Time point of the sample: week 5, during vaccination. Every vaccine dose comprised 300 ug of mutant IDH1 20-mer peptide plus topical imiquimod. Clones were sequenced by immunoSEQ multiplex PCR, and TCRdb holds only the in-frame ones, with some missing. The sample carries 30,000 to 45,000 clones, around 78% recorded once. This sequence joins TRBV5-5 and TRBJ1-2; no clear D. The receptor was derived from a man aged 35-49 years with glioma. Sequenced material: PBMCs, taken from a glioma patient whose treatment included an IDH1 peptide vaccine. CDR3 DNA: TGTGCCAGCAGCTGGAGCCCCAGGCAGCACCGAGAGAACTATGGCTACACCTTC. This encodes CASSWSPRQHRENYGYTF.